The text below deals with one T cell receptor (beta chain). CDR1 is SGDLS, CDR2 YYNGEE, per germline. The V gene lost 1 base and the J gene lost 3 bases, with 7 bases spanning the gap. This CDR3 has 13 amino acids. This entry is derived from a study of blood T cell repertoires in COVID-19. Study details: Spain, Italy and the United States supplied samples that represented acute and convalescent COVID-19.

TCRdb keeps only in-frame clones here, not all; method: immunoSEQ multiplex PCR. Of roughly 75,000 clones listed, approximately 83% were seen once; the top ten hold 28%. Sequencing was performed on peripheral blood. This clonotype originated in a man between 65 and 85 years old with acute or convalescent COVID-19. The chain joins TRBV9 to TRBJ2-5; D possibly corresponds to TRBD1 (6 bases). The CDR3 spells CASSVNREETQYF. The CDR3 DNA sequence: TGTGCCAGCAGCGTAAACAGGGAAGAGACCCAGTACTTC.